This T cell receptor (beta chain) is from a study of OX40 agonist ivuxolimab in advanced cancers. People who had autoimmune disease history or systemic immunosuppression were excluded. Study results and limitations: Which antigen the expanded peripheral T cells recognized is unknown.

Generated by immunoSEQ multiplex PCR, the TCRdb table keeps only in-frame clones and is missing some. The sample lists about 65,000 clones; over 85% were seen once. A note on this clone: Its target is unknown.

The CDR3 sequence is 15 residues long. The ends were cut back, 0 bases at V and 0 bases at J, with 8 bases in the middle. Germline V lookup: CDR1 MNHEY, CDR2 SMNVEV (reference sequence). The sample in question was CD4+ or CD8+ T cells sorted from blood, obtained in a trial of the OX40 agonist ivuxolimab. This TCR was sampled from an adult with an advanced solid tumor such as melanoma, head and neck, liver or kidney cancer. The chain combines TRBV27 with TRBJ1-1; D is unresolved. CDR3 protein: CASSLSSPMNTEAFF. DNA of the CDR3: TGTGCCAGCAGTTTATCGAGTCCCATGAACACTGAAGCTTTCTTT.